A single sample is the source of the 31 T cell receptor beta chains below, sequenced in a study of blood T cell repertoires in COVID-19. This table comes from immunoSEQ multiplex PCR, and its TCRdb copy is limited to in-frame clones, with some not included. The sample has approximately 200,000 clones, about 82% seen once. Sequenced input: PBMCs or T cells enriched from blood (not recorded which). The receptor source for this set is a woman aged 25 to 39 who had recovered from COVID-19.

CDR3: CASSKEDQGVRRSPLHF. The CDR3 DNA reads as TGTGCCAGCAGCAAAGAGGATCAAGGGGTTCGTCGTTCACCCCTCCACTTT. This chain joins TRBV21-1 and TRBJ1-6; the table calls TRBD1, which could not be checked here. TRBV21-1 is designated a pseudogene. This CDR3 has 17 residues.

V gene TRBV5-1 combines with J gene TRBJ2-3, with a possible D match to TRBD2 (5 bases). The CDR3 consists of 15 residues. Germline values: CDR1 SGHRS, CDR2 YFSETQ. Trimming removed 1 base from V and 0 bases from J, with 9 bases in between. CDR3 in amino acids: CASSLMEDSTDTQYF. The CDR3 nucleotides are TGCGCCAGCAGCTTGATGGAGGACAGCACAGATACGCAGTATTTT.

This sequence joins TRBV5-1 and TRBJ2-7; D possibly corresponds to TRBD1 (6 bases). The CDR3 length is 14 residues. Trimming cost V 4 bases and J 4 bases, with 15 bases left between them. CDR1 is SGHRS, CDR2 YFSETQ, per germline. Here the CDR3 reads CASSVQDRPYEQYF. CDR3 DNA sequence: TGCGCCAGCAGCGTTCAAGACAGGCCGTACGAGCAGTACTTC.

This clone was seen a few times. The chain joins TRBV11-2 to TRBJ2-1; the D gene is possibly TRBD1 (6 bases). Per germline, CDR1 SGHAT and CDR2 FQNNGV. This CDR3 spans 15 amino acids. Trimming shortened V by 5 bases and J by 6 bases, and 17 bases separated the two germline ends. CDR3 protein: CASSGPRGVVNEQFF. CDR3 in DNA: TGTGCCAGCAGCGGGCCCAGGGGTGTAGTCAATGAGCAGTTCTTC.

The chain joins TRBV5-1 to TRBJ1-6, with 8 bases that match TRBD1. The CDR3 is 15 amino acids. Germline lookup yields CDR1 SGHRS and CDR2 YFSETQ. V lost 0 bases, J lost 10 bases, and 6 bases stayed unmatched. CDR3 bases: TGCGCCAGCAGCTTGGATGCAGGGGGCATCTCACCCCTCCACTTT. Amino acids: CASSLDAGGISPLHF.

The chain is built from TRBV28 and TRBJ2-1; 10 nucleotides match TRBD1. CDR3 length: 15 residues. Unmatched junction bases numbered 10, after V lost 6 bases and J lost 8 bases. Germline values: CDR1 MDHEN, CDR2 SYDVKM. CDR3 coding DNA: TGTGCCAGCAGCCCCGACAGGGGGCGCCCCGATGAGCAGTTCTTC. Its protein is CASSPDRGRPDEQFF.

This clone has just a few counts. The chain is built from TRBV27 and TRBJ1-6; unclear D gene. The germline gives CDR1 MNHEY, CDR2 SMNVEV (reference sequence). Trimming stripped 5 bases from V and 0 bases from J, with 8 bases between. This CDR3 is 15 amino acids long. In DNA form, the CDR3 reads TGTGCCAGCAGTAAGTCCGGCTCCTATAATTCACCCCTCCACTTT. It codes for CASSKSGSYNSPLHF.

The chain couples TRBV19 to TRBJ2-3; TRBD2 aligns across 7 bases. The germline V gene has CDR1 LNHDA and CDR2 SQIVND (reference sequence). The CDR3 sequence is 15 residues long. V gave up 5 bases and J gave up 3 bases; unmatched junction bases: 8. CDR3: CASSLFAGETDTQYF. For the CDR3, the DNA is TGTGCCAGTAGTCTGTTTGCGGGAGAGACAGATACGCAGTATTTT.

The chain links TRBV30 to TRBJ2-1; D is perhaps TRBD2 (7 bases). Germline V CDR1 and CDR2: GTSNPN, SVGIG (reference sequence). This CDR3 comprises 14 residues. V lost 7 bases to trimming and J lost 8 bases, with 21 bases between them. The DNA of the CDR3 is TGTGCCTTCACCCCGGGGGAGGGGGTCGATGAGCAGTTCTTC. Translated: CAFTPGEGVDEQFF.

This clone was recorded only once. The CDR3 protein is CASSIGDSPKQFF. The CDR3 DNA sequence: TGTGCCAGTAGTATCGGGGACAGCCCCAAGCAGTTCTTC. V is TRBV19 and J is TRBJ2-1; 7 bases align to TRBD1. CDR3 length equals 13 residues. From germline, CDR1 is LNHDA and CDR2 SQIVND (reference sequence). J gave up 11 bases and V 3 bases, and 7 bases lay outside the gene matches. Full variable domain (missing parts from reference TRBV19 and TRBJ2-1): DGGITQSPKYLFRKEGQNVTLSCEQNLNHDAMYWYRQDPGQGLRLIYYSQIVNDFQKGDIAEGYSVSREKKESFPLTVTSAQKNPTAFYLCASSIGDSPKQFFGPGTRLTVL.

The chain links TRBV6-5 to TRBJ2-5; weak D call: TRBD1 (6 bases). The CDR3 is 16 residues long. Trimming stripped 2 bases from V and 1 base from J, with 14 bases between. Germline-derived CDR1 and CDR2 are MNHEY and SVGAGI. CDR3 in amino acids: CASSYESGRGQETQYF. The CDR3 region has the DNA TGTGCCAGCAGTTACGAGTCAGGCAGGGGCCAAGAGACCCAGTACTTC.

CDR3 residues: CASSGGYNEQFF. DNA of the CDR3: TGTGCCAGCAGTGGAGGCTACAATGAGCAGTTCTTC. The genes are TRBV2 and TRBJ2-1; D gene unclear. Germline lookup yields CDR1 SNHLY and CDR2 FYNNEI. This CDR3 contains 12 residues. V was pared by 4 bases and J by 3 bases, with 4 bases between.

V gene TRBV5-1 combines with J gene TRBJ2-1; 7 bases match TRBD2. Germline V gives CDR1 SGHRS, CDR2 YFSETQ. The CDR3 is made up of 16 amino acids. Trimming at V came to 7 bases and at J to 8 bases, leaving 18 bases not matched to a gene. CDR3 DNA: TGCGCCAGCGCATTTCAAGCGGGAATGTCCGCGGATGAGCAGTTCTTC. It is translated as CASAFQAGMSADEQFF. The variable domain in full, completed from reference TRBV5-1 and TRBJ2-1, reads KAGVTQTPRYLIKTRGQQVTLSCSPISGHRSVSWYQQTPGQGLQFLFEYFSETQRNKGNFPGRFSGRQFSNSRSEMNVSTLELGDSALYLCASAFQAGMSADEQFFGPGTRLTVL.

The CDR3 nucleotides are TGCGCCAGCAGCCCAGGGACAGTTAATGGCTACACCTTC. As protein: CASSPGTVNGYTF. The rearrangement joins TRBV5-1 to TRBJ1-2, with 7 bases lining up with TRBD1. CDR3 size: 13 residues. V trimming: 4 bases; J trimming: 6 bases; junction bases outside the gene matches: 6. Germline V lookup: CDR1 SGHRS, CDR2 YFSETQ.

In this sample, this clone turned up once. This chain links TRBV29-1 with TRBJ1-2; weak D call: TRBD1 (5 bases). The CDR3 totals 10 residues. Germline V CDR1 and CDR2: SQVTM, ANQGSEA. Trimming pared 6 bases from V and 8 bases from J, leaving 10 bases between. The CDR3 DNA is TGCAGCGTCCCAGGGATGGGCTACACCTTC. This gives the protein CSVPGMGYTF.

This clone was detected only once. The V and J genes are TRBV7-8 and TRBJ2-7; possible D gene TRBD2, 7 bases. Trimming removed 5 bases at V and 2 bases at J, with 22 bases between. Germline-derived CDR1 and CDR2 are SGHVS and FQNEAQ. The CDR3 runs to 17 residues. As DNA, the CDR3 is TGTGCCAGCAGCATTAGTGAGGGCGGGGGCATCACCTACGAGCAGTACTTC. Its protein product is CASSISEGGGITYEQYF.

V and J are TRBV28 and TRBJ1-2, with D tentatively TRBD1 (5 bases). V was clipped by 5 bases and J by 4 bases, with 14 bases between them. The CDR3 is made up of 14 amino acids. Germline loops: CDR1 MDHEN, CDR2 SYDVKM. The DNA of the CDR3 is TGTGCCAGCAGTCCACTTGCGGGGCCCTATGGCTACACCTTC. It yields the protein CASSPLAGPYGYTF.

This chain connects TRBV28 to TRBJ2-6, with D perhaps TRBD1 (6 bases). The CDR3 is 14 amino acids. Germline loops: CDR1 MDHEN, CDR2 SYDVKM. V was pared by 10 bases and J by 1 base, with 11 bases between. This CDR3 is CATETGSGANVLTF. The CDR3 nucleotides are TGTGCCACCGAAACAGGGTCTGGGGCCAACGTCCTGACTTTC.

The chain recombines TRBV19 with TRBJ2-7, with a weak D call TRBD1 (8 bases). The CDR3 runs to 15 residues. V was cut by 6 bases and J by 2 bases, with 17 bases left in between. The germline V gene encodes CDR1 LNHDA and CDR2 SQIVND (reference sequence). CDR3 sequence reads: CASSQAGQAPYEQYF. CDR3 bases: TGTGCCAGTAGCCAAGCGGGACAGGCCCCCTACGAGCAGTACTTC.

This chain joins TRBV14 and TRBJ1-4; 10 positions agree with TRBD1. Germline values: CDR1 SGHDN, CDR2 FVKESK. Unmatched junction bases numbered 6, after V lost 6 bases and J lost 8 bases. CDR3 length: 14 residues. CDR3 sequence: CASRDTGQGEKLFF. CDR3 DNA sequence: TGTGCCAGCAGAGATACGGGACAGGGGGAAAAACTGTTTTTT.

This sequence joins TRBV28 and TRBJ2-5; 12 bases map to TRBD1. Trimming took 6 bases from V and 5 from J; bases not matched to a gene: 10. The CDR3 contains 16 residues. The V gene's germline CDR1 is MDHEN and CDR2 SYDVKM. The chain's CDR3 is CASSPHPGQGAETQYF. The DNA for the CDR3 is TGTGCCAGCAGCCCCCATCCGGGACAGGGGGCCGAGACCCAGTACTTC.

The chain carries TRBV19 and TRBJ2-7; TRBD2 agrees at 10 bases. This CDR3 has 14 amino acids. The ends lost 3 bases at V and 2 bases at J; junction bases unmatched: 1. Germline V gene sequence: CDR1 LNHDA, CDR2 SQIVND (reference sequence). The CDR3 spells CASSMGLATYEQYF. In nucleotides, the CDR3 is TGTGCCAGTAGTATGGGACTAGCGACCTACGAGCAGTACTTC.

The V gene is TRBV4-1, the J gene TRBJ1-6, with D hard to call. With 1 base removed from V and 12 bases from J, the gap between germline ends came to 16 bases. Per the germline V gene, CDR1 is MGHRA and CDR2 is YSYEKL. The CDR3 is 15 amino acids. This chain's CDR3 is CASSQVITEALPLHF. The CDR3 region has the DNA TGCGCCAGCAGCCAAGTAATCACGGAGGCCTTACCCCTCCACTTT.

V is TRBV18 and J is TRBJ2-7; a weak D match, TRBD2 (5 bases). Germline CDR1 is KGHSH and CDR2 is LQKENI. Between the trimmed V and J ends, which lost 3 bases and 4 bases, there was a span of 16 bases. This CDR3 is 15 amino acids long. CDR3 loop: CASSPRTGIVYEQYF. For the CDR3, the DNA is TGTGCCAGCTCACCGAGGACGGGGATCGTTTACGAGCAGTACTTC.

The chain recombines TRBV18 with TRBJ1-1; no definite D call. Germline values: CDR1 KGHSH, CDR2 LQKENI. The CDR3 extends over 14 amino acids. V lost 5 bases to trimming and J lost 0 bases, with 10 bases between them. The CDR3 region is CASSRQPMNTEAFF. For the CDR3, the DNA is TGTGCCAGCTCAAGACAACCGATGAACACTGAAGCTTTCTTT.

This rearrangement joins TRBV12-3 or TRBV12-4 to TRBJ2-7; D is uncertain. This CDR3 comprises 13 residues. With 6 bases removed from V and 3 bases from J, the gap between germline ends came to 12 bases. CDR3 DNA: TGTGCCAGCAGCCGCGGAAGTGGCTACGAGCAGTACTTC. Protein: CASSRGSGYEQYF.

The gene calls are TRBV9 and TRBJ1-2, with D perhaps matching TRBD1 (6 bases). The CDR3 spans 13 residues. The V end lost 2 bases, the J end lost 8 bases, and 13 bases lay between the germline ends. Germline V gives CDR1 SGDLS, CDR2 YYNGEE. Here the CDR3 DNA reads TGTGCCAGCAGCGTGGGGCAGGGGTACGGCTACACCTTC. Amino acid sequence: CASSVGQGYGYTF. Drawing the rest from reference TRBV9 and TRBJ1-2, the complete variable domain is DSGVTQTPKHLITATGQRVTLRCSPRSGDLSVYWYQQSLDQGLQFLIQYYNGEERAKGNILERFSAQQFPDLHSELNLSSLELGDSALYFCASSVGQGYGYTFGSGTRLTVV.

CDR3 protein: CASSVNRGLSPLHF. In DNA, the CDR3 is TGTGCCAGCAGTGTCAATAGAGGTCTTTCACCCCTCCACTTT. V and J are TRBV2 and TRBJ1-6; D gene unclear. Germline V gives CDR1 SNHLY, CDR2 FYNNEI. Trimming took 4 bases from V and 9 from J, leaving 13 bases between them. The CDR3 has 14 amino acids.

The CDR3 is CASSLGTGRSYEQYF. CDR3 nucleotides: TGTGCCAGCAGCCTAGGGACAGGGCGCTCCTACGAGCAGTACTTC. This chain links TRBV7-9 with TRBJ2-7; the match to TRBD1 covers 9 bases. Germline assignment: CDR1 SEHNR and CDR2 FQNEAQ (reference sequence). V trimming: 5 bases; J trimming: 0 bases; junction bases outside the gene matches: 5. This CDR3 is 15 amino acids long.

The chain is built from TRBV23-1 and TRBJ2-2; D remains ambiguous. TRBV23-1 is an ORF for which the function is uncertain. The V end lost 6 bases, the J end lost 3 bases, and 8 bases lay between the germline ends. The CDR3 runs 13 residues. In nucleotides, the CDR3 is TGCGCCAGCAGACACATATACACCGGGGAGCTGTTTTTT. Its protein product is CASRHIYTGELFF.

The chain is built from TRBV3-1 (or the pseudogene TRBV3-2) and TRBJ2-3, with TRBD2 as a possible D gene (5 bases). The V end lost 2 bases, the J end lost 2 bases, and 14 bases lay between the germline ends. CDR1 and CDR2 (germline): LGHDT, YNNKEL (reference sequence). The CDR3 is 16 amino acids. CDR3 sequence reads: CASSQRPPRVTDTQYF. The CDR3, as DNA: TGTGCCAGCAGCCAACGACCCCCGAGGGTCACAGATACGCAGTATTTT.